Below are 5 T cell receptor beta chains sequenced from a single sample in a study of technical replicates of blood from a handful of donors. Repertoires were generated with immunoSEQ multiplex PCR, while TCRdb's copy carries only in-frame clones and drops some. The data show about 97,000 clones, 96% seen once. The sample comprised T cells isolated from PBMCs. The receptors shown here come from a human donor in good health.

The chain carries TRBV7-2 and TRBJ2-2; D remains unclear. Germline V CDR1 and CDR2: SGHTA, FQGNSA. CDR3 length: 11 residues. The V end lost 5 bases, the J end lost 12 bases, and 10 bases lay between the germline ends. The CDR3 is CASSRIEKLFF. In DNA form, the CDR3 reads TGTGCCAGCAGCCGAATAGAGAAGCTGTTTTTT.

The V call is TRBV28, the J call TRBJ2-1, with D perhaps matching TRBD2 (5 bases). The CDR3 runs to 12 residues. With 6 bases removed from V and 10 bases from J, the gap between germline ends came to 13 bases. The germline V gene has CDR1 MDHEN and CDR2 SYDVKM. In DNA form, the CDR3 reads TGTGCCAGCAGCTTACTAGGCCAGGAGCAGTTCTTC. This gives the protein CASSLLGQEQFF.

This clone was seen a few times. The chain has TRBV4-2 and TRBJ1-2, with D possibly TRBD1 on 6 matching bases. The germline V gene has CDR1 LGHNA and CDR2 YNFKEQ. The CDR3 runs 13 residues. V lost 3 bases, J lost 6 bases, and 11 bases lay in between. CDR3 DNA: TGTGCCAGCAGCCAGGGGGCGGAGGATGGCTACACCTTC. It specifies CASSQGAEDGYTF.

This rearrangement joins TRBV6-1 to TRBJ1-2; D gene ambiguous. There are 12 residues in the CDR3. V was trimmed by 7 bases and J by 8 bases, leaving 14 bases between them. The germline CDR1 and CDR2 sequences are MNHNS and SASEGT. Here the CDR3 reads CASMIEVDGYTF. DNA of the CDR3: TGTGCCAGCATGATAGAGGTTGACGGCTACACCTTC.

The chain carries TRBV2 and TRBJ2-1; 13 bases are shared with TRBD2. The V gene end was trimmed by 8 bases and the J gene end by 3 bases; junction bases not matched to a gene: 13. The CDR3 is made up of 18 amino acids. In germline, CDR1 is SNHLY, CDR2 FYNNEI. This CDR3 is CASGSPPGLAGNYNEQFF. As DNA, the CDR3 is TGTGCCAGCGGGTCACCACCGGGACTAGCGGGGAACTACAATGAGCAGTTCTTC.